The rows below give T cell receptor beta chains drawn from one sample of a study of blood T cell repertoires in COVID-19. Assay: immunoSEQ multiplex PCR; the TCRdb copy retains only in-frame clones and omits some. This table holds about 140,000 clones, 70% to 85% found once. The sample taken for sequencing was peripheral blood. These receptors originate from a man aged 55 to 70 with acute or convalescent COVID-19. The CDR3 runs from the conserved cysteine through the conserved F or W. Fields, in order: D gene, J gene, V gene, CDR3 length, clone size, CDR3 DNA, CDR3 protein. D genes are given only for firm matches. Expanded clones get a size class; other rows say once, few or many, or leave the size out.

d_call: NA; j_call: TRBJ2-7; v_call: TRBV5-1; cdr3_length: 13; clone_size: NA; cdr3_nt: TGCGCCAGCAGCTTGCTGGAGGGAGCCGAGCAGTACTTC; cdr3_aa: CASSLLEGAEQYF
d_call: NA; j_call: TRBJ2-1; v_call: TRBV4-2; cdr3_length: 14; clone_size: NA; cdr3_nt: TGTGCCAGCAGCCAAGATCCCGGGGACAATGAGCAGTTCTTC; cdr3_aa: CASSQDPGDNEQFF
d_call: NA; j_call: TRBJ2-7; v_call: TRBV6-6; cdr3_length: 15; clone_size: NA; cdr3_nt: TGTGCCAGCAGGCCCGGGACTTTACGCTCCTACGAGCAGTACTTC; cdr3_aa: CASRPGTLRSYEQYF
d_call: NA; j_call: TRBJ1-1; v_call: TRBV4-2; cdr3_length: 14; clone_size: once; cdr3_nt: TGTGCCAGCAGCCCGTCGGGGGGGCGGACTGAAGCTTTCTTT; cdr3_aa: CASSPSGGRTEAFF
d_call: TRBD1; j_call: TRBJ1-1; v_call: TRBV24-1; cdr3_length: 11; clone_size: NA; cdr3_nt: TGTGCCACCAGCAGGGGGACTGAAGCTTTCTTT; cdr3_aa: CATSRGTEAFF
d_call: NA; j_call: TRBJ2-2; v_call: TRBV28; cdr3_length: 13; clone_size: NA; cdr3_nt: TGTGCCAGCAGTTTGTACCCTCCAGAGGGGCTGTTTTTT; cdr3_aa: CASSLYPPEGLFF
d_call: TRBD1; j_call: TRBJ1-6; v_call: TRBV15; cdr3_length: 15; clone_size: NA; cdr3_nt: TGTGCCACCAGCAGAACCGGGACAGGGGGTTCACCCCTCCACTTT; cdr3_aa: CATSRTGTGGSPLHF
d_call: TRBD1; j_call: TRBJ1-2; v_call: TRBV20-1; cdr3_length: 15; clone_size: NA; cdr3_nt: TGCAGTGCTAGTGACACCGGGACAGTCTACTATGGCTACACCTTC; cdr3_aa: CSASDTGTVYYGYTF
d_call: NA; j_call: TRBJ1-5; v_call: TRBV5-4; cdr3_length: 14; clone_size: NA; cdr3_nt: TGTGCCAGCAGCTTGGTGGCTAAGGGGCAGCCCCAGCATTTT; cdr3_aa: CASSLVAKGQPQHF
d_call: NA; j_call: TRBJ1-1; v_call: TRBV19; cdr3_length: 12; clone_size: NA; cdr3_nt: TGTGCCCATCCAGGGGAAGGGCCTGAAGCTTTCTTT; cdr3_aa: CAHPGEGPEAFF
d_call: NA; j_call: TRBJ1-6; v_call: TRBV5-1; cdr3_length: 15; clone_size: NA; cdr3_nt: TGCGCCAGCAGCTTGGTAACAGGGAATAATTCACCCCTCCACTTT; cdr3_aa: CASSLVTGNNSPLHF
d_call: TRBD2; j_call: TRBJ2-1; v_call: TRBV11-1; cdr3_length: 14; clone_size: NA; cdr3_nt: TGTGCCAGCACCCCGGGACTAGCGAACAATGAGCAGTTCTTC; cdr3_aa: CASTPGLANNEQFF
d_call: TRBD1; j_call: TRBJ1-2; v_call: TRBV9; cdr3_length: 15; clone_size: few; cdr3_nt: TGTGCCAGCAGCGTTGGACAGGGAGGGATGTATGGCTACACCTTC; cdr3_aa: CASSVGQGGMYGYTF
d_call: NA; j_call: TRBJ2-6; v_call: TRBV2; cdr3_length: 16; clone_size: NA; cdr3_nt: TGTGCCAGCACCATGTATCCGGGCTCTGGGGCCAACGTCCTGACTTTC; cdr3_aa: CASTMYPGSGANVLTF
d_call: TRBD2; j_call: TRBJ2-7; v_call: TRBV6-6; cdr3_length: 16; clone_size: NA; cdr3_nt: TGTGCCAGCACCCCCTTAGCGGGAGGGCCCCCCTACGAGCAGTACTTC; cdr3_aa: CASTPLAGGPPYEQYF
d_call: NA; j_call: TRBJ2-7; v_call: TRBV5-3; cdr3_length: 14; clone_size: NA; cdr3_nt: TGTGCCAGAAGCGCCTACAGGGCCTCTCACGAGCAGTACTTC; cdr3_aa: CARSAYRASHEQYF
d_call: NA; j_call: TRBJ2-7; v_call: TRBV10-2; cdr3_length: 14; clone_size: once; cdr3_nt: TGCGCCAGCAGTTTTGACAGCCGAACCTACGAGCAGTACTTC; cdr3_aa: CASSFDSRTYEQYF
d_call: TRBD1; j_call: TRBJ2-5; v_call: TRBV24-1; cdr3_length: 16; clone_size: NA; cdr3_nt: TGTGCCACCAGTGAGGCCGGGACAGGCTGGTTGGAGACCCAGTACTTC; cdr3_aa: CATSEAGTGWLETQYF
d_call: TRBD1; j_call: TRBJ2-1; v_call: TRBV4-2; cdr3_length: 11; clone_size: NA; cdr3_nt: TGTGCCAGCAGCCAACGGGACAGGCAGTTCTTC; cdr3_aa: CASSQRDRQFF
d_call: NA; j_call: TRBJ1-6; v_call: TRBV30; cdr3_length: 12; clone_size: once; cdr3_nt: TGTGCCTGGAAGATAGGGGGTTCACCCCTCCACTTT; cdr3_aa: CAWKIGGSPLHF
d_call: NA; j_call: TRBJ1-6; v_call: TRBV3-1/TRBV3-2; cdr3_length: 13; clone_size: NA; cdr3_nt: TGTGCCAGCGGGGGAGGAGGGCATTCACCCCTCCACTTT; cdr3_aa: CASGGGGHSPLHF
d_call: TRBD2; j_call: TRBJ2-7; v_call: TRBV28; cdr3_length: 15; clone_size: few; cdr3_nt: TGTGCCAGCAGTTTGGACGGGAGGTTAACCTACGAGCAGTACTTC; cdr3_aa: CASSLDGRLTYEQYF
d_call: NA; j_call: TRBJ1-1; v_call: TRBV5-1; cdr3_length: 13; clone_size: NA; cdr3_nt: TGCGCCAGCAGCTTGGAATTAGACACTGAAGCTTTCTTT; cdr3_aa: CASSLELDTEAFF